A selection of T cell receptor beta chains follows, all from one sample in a study of regulatory T cells in long-lasting Graves disease. Each CDR3 protein is one row after TCRdb ran MiXCR on the multiplex PCR reads. This sample has approximately 400,000 distinct CDR3 sequences, with around 22% found just once. The specimen was peripheral blood mononuclear cells (PBMCs), collected when the disease was refractory, from a patient treated with antithyroid drugs. Receptors were obtained from a female donor with Graves disease. CDR3s include the opening cysteine and the closing phenylalanine or tryptophan. Fields, in order: V gene, clone size, D gene, J gene, CDR3 protein, CDR3 DNA. A D gene is named only where the DNA matches it firmly. Some rows have no size entry. The others give once, few or many, or a class for an expanded clone.

V: TRBV19
size: many
D: TRBD1
J: TRBJ1-2
CDR3: CASSRWTGTNYGYTF
DNA: TGTGCCAGTAGTAGATGGACAGGGACGAACTATGGCTACACCTTC

V: TRBV10-3
size: many
D: TRBD1
J: TRBJ1-4
CDR3: CAISQRQGPYEKLFF
DNA: TGTGCCATCAGCCAAAGACAGGGCCCCTATGAAAAACTGTTTTTT

V: TRBV9
size: .
D: .
J: TRBJ1-1
CDR3: CASSVATAGAGTEAFF
DNA: TGTGCCAGCAGCGTAGCTACAGCGGGGGCCGGTACTGAAGCTTTCTTT

V: TRBV6-1
size: .
D: TRBD2
J: TRBJ2-7
CDR3: CARGGIWPYEQYF
DNA: TGTGCCAGGGGGGGGATCTGGCCCTACGAGCAGTACTTC

V: TRBV4-1
size: few
D: .
J: TRBJ2-5
CDR3: CASEETPGGDQETQYF
DNA: TGCGCCAGTGAGGAGACCCCTGGAGGGGACCAAGAGACCCAGTACTTC

V: TRBV18
size: .
D: .
J: TRBJ2-3
CDR3: CASSPGMFSDTQYF
DNA: TGTGCCAGCTCACCCGGGATGTTTTCGGATACGCAGTATTTT

V: TRBV7-2
size: .
D: .
J: TRBJ2-7
CDR3: CASSLAAAEQYF
DNA: TGTGCCAGCAGCTTAGCCGCCGCCGAGCAGTACTTC

V: TRBV6-1
size: .
D: TRBD2
J: TRBJ2-7
CDR3: CASSLAGWVNEQYF
DNA: TGTGCCAGCAGCTTAGCGGGATGGGTGAACGAGCAGTACTTC

V: TRBV5-1
size: .
D: .
J: TRBJ1-1
CDR3: CASSSNALMNTEAFF
DNA: TGCGCCAGCAGCTCCAATGCCTTGATGAACACTGAAGCTTTCTTT

V: TRBV4-2
size: .
D: .
J: TRBJ1-4
CDR3: CASSQGVPDSFNEKLFF
DNA: TGTGCCAGCAGCCAAGGAGTACCGGACAGTTTTAATGAAAAACTGTTTTTT

V: TRBV7-2
size: few
D: .
J: TRBJ1-1
CDR3: CASSFSPGANTEAFF
DNA: TGTGCCAGCAGCTTCTCACCGGGGGCGAACACTGAAGCTTTCTTT

V: TRBV13
size: .
D: .
J: TRBJ2-4
CDR3: CASSSTTRRENIQYF
DNA: TGTGCCAGCAGCTCCACAACCAGACGGGAAAACATTCAGTACTTC

V: TRBV19
size: .
D: .
J: TRBJ1-2
CDR3: CASIGGPNYGYTF
DNA: TGTGCCAGTATAGGGGGACCAAACTATGGCTACACCTTC